This T cell receptor beta chain was sequenced during a study of blood T cell repertoires in COVID-19 (dated by TCRdb to 2018 to 2020). Regarding the research as a whole: Samples covering the acute and convalescent phases of COVID-19 were provided by collaborators in the United States, Italy and Spain. The material from the prospective study consisted of cDNA or gDNA derived from T cells, B-cell-depleted T cells, or PBMCs. Deeply sampled blood TCRbeta repertoires from subjects exposed to, actively infected with, or recovered from COVID-19 were included in the dataset. The repertoires were made available in a free public database intended to serve as a resource for research on the immune response to SARS-CoV-2. The samples were drawn from two sources: the first 160 participants of the ongoing ImmuneRACE study, and about 1,300 subjects contributed by 6 global collaborators. The sample metadata nearly always contained a de-identified subject ID, COVID-19 status, age in years and sex. Where available, HLA class I and class II types were taken from metadata supplied by the sample provider and were not determined by assay-based typing. Broader findings and caveats from the paper: How much clinical and demographic metadata was included differed by source and by participant, and the metadata was provided uncurated.

V and J lose 0 bases and 4 bases, and a span of 10 bases separates them. Taken from the germline V gene, the CDR1 and CDR2 loops are SGHRS and YFSETQ. The CDR3 goes from the cysteine to the phenylalanine over 14 residues. Only CDR3 DNA remains: 42 bases, in frame from the first base. Whole blood was collected in K2EDTA tubes by collaborating institutions according to the institutions' own protocols. For TCRbeta analysis, collaborators shipped samples as frozen whole blood, isolated PBMCs, or DNA extracted from either of those sample types. A word on this clone: Its binding antigen is unknown. Base qualities were left out, and no much larger clone turns up one base away.

TCRbeta CDR3 regions were amplified from genomic DNA by means of the immunoSEQ Assay, a bias-controlled multiplex PCR. The original methods were these. Within the assay, amplification of reference gene primers was used to estimate how many nucleated cells each sample contained. Sequence reads were collapsed and filtered to measure the absolute abundance of every unique TCRbeta CDR3 rearrangement. For each sample, productive Simpson clonality was calculated as the square root of Simpson's diversity index over productive rearrangements. TCRdb holds this immuneACCESS table with in-frame rearrangements only. Some clones are missing; in checked studies, unresolved V genes explain under half, and the rest has no known cause. V, J and clone size derive from that table, while D and trimming were established from the DNA sequence. The sample table records around 120,000 clones; 90% of these occur just once. In total, the top ten clones hold roughly 1.9% of the sample.

The sequence is built from TRBV5-1 and TRBJ2-5; a tentative D match to TRBD2 spans 6 bases. The origin of this receptor is a human donor with active COVID-19. The donor label of this sample is uncertain. Sequencing was done on a sample of peripheral blood. CDR3 reads: CASSLAGRGETQYF. The nucleotide sequence is given as TGCGCCAGCAGCTTGGCCGGGCGGGGAGAGACCCAGTACTTC.